Listed here are 21 T cell receptor beta chains from one sample, sequenced in a study of shared clonotypes between healthy human individuals. Repertoires were generated with immunoSEQ multiplex PCR, while TCRdb's copy carries only in-frame clones and drops some. The profile shows 1,500,000 or so clones, 95% to 97% of them singletons. Source material: naive CD4+ T cells sorted from blood. The subset: CD45RA+ positively selected. Receptor source: a man aged 25-40 years in good health.

J is TRBJ1-2 and V is TRBV18, with TRBD1 identical over 12 bases. The germline gives CDR1 KGHSH, CDR2 LQKENI. CDR3 length: 15 residues. V trimming: 6 bases; J trimming: 8 bases; junction bases outside the gene matches: 10. Here the CDR3 reads CASSGTGGEHRGYTF. The CDR3, as DNA: TGTGCCAGCTCGGGGACAGGGGGCGAGCATAGAGGCTACACCTTC.

This clone appeared once. The V call is TRBV7-9, the J call TRBJ2-3; D assignment may be TRBD1 or TRBD2 (5 bases each). Germline loops: CDR1 SEHNR, CDR2 FQNEAQ (reference sequence). This CDR3 is built from 17 residues. Trimming took 5 bases from V and 2 from J, leaving 20 bases between them. The CDR3 region is CASSPPGSLINTDTQYF. CDR3 in DNA: TGTGCCAGCAGCCCCCCAGGGAGCTTGATTAACACAGATACGCAGTATTTT.

Notes on this clone: The sample has other DNA sequences that encode this CDR3 too. The chain couples TRBV28 to TRBJ2-7; D remains ambiguous. CDR1 is MDHEN and CDR2 is SYDVKM in the germline V gene. The CDR3 length is 12 residues. Trimming shortened V by 1 base and J by 2 bases, and 3 bases separated the two germline ends. The CDR3 nucleotides read TGTGCCAGCAGTTTATCGGCCTACGAGCAGTACTTC. Translation: CASSLSAYEQYF.

The chain is built from TRBV9 and TRBJ2-7; 8 positions match TRBD2. Germline V gene data show CDR1 as SGDLS and CDR2 as YYNGEE. Trimming cost V 6 bases and J 4 bases; bases outside gene matches: 9. The CDR3 covers 14 residues. CDR3 protein: CASTPGSGRYEQYF. The CDR3 coding sequence is TGTGCCAGCACCCCGGGGAGCGGGAGATACGAGCAGTACTTC. Based on the CDR3 plus reference TRBV9 and TRBJ2-7, the full variable domain is DSGVTQTPKHLITATGQRVTLRCSPRSGDLSVYWYQQSLDQGLQFLIQYYNGEERAKGNILERFSAQQFPDLHSELNLSSLELGDSALYFCASTPGSGRYEQYFGPGTRLTVT.

CDR3 sequence (DNA): TGCGCCAGCGCCTGGGACAGGGTCTACGAGCAGTACTTC. Translated, it gives CASAWDRVYEQYF. The V and J genes are TRBV5-1 and TRBJ2-7; 9 positions match TRBD1. The V gene end was trimmed by 7 bases and the J gene end by 3 bases; junction bases not matched to a gene: 5. The CDR3 loop spans 13 amino acids. Germline CDR1 reads SGHRS; CDR2 reads YFSETQ. Using reference TRBV5-1 and TRBJ2-7 for the parts outside the CDR3, the full variable domain is KAGVTQTPRYLIKTRGQQVTLSCSPISGHRSVSWYQQTPGQGLQFLFEYFSETQRNKGNFPGRFSGRQFSNSRSEMNVSTLELGDSALYLCASAWDRVYEQYFGPGTRLTVT.

This chain connects TRBV7-6 to TRBJ1-4; 9 nucleotides match TRBD1. V shed 4 bases, J shed 6 bases, and the junction held 6 bases outside the gene matches. CDR3 length: 15 residues. From germline, CDR1 is SGHVS and CDR2 FNYEAQ. The CDR3 bases are TGTGCCAGCAGCTCAAGACAGGGGGAATATGAAAAACTGTTTTTT. The encoded protein is CASSSRQGEYEKLFF.

V gene TRBV11-2 combines with J gene TRBJ1-4, with no clear D. This CDR3 comprises 16 residues. Germline assignment: CDR1 SGHAT and CDR2 FQNNGV. The ends were cut back, 4 bases at V and 0 bases at J, with 12 bases in the middle. The CDR3 region has the DNA TGTGCCAGCAGCTCACTCCGCAGTACAACTAATGAAAAACTGTTTTTT. Translated: CASSSLRSTTNEKLFF.

This chain connects TRBV30 to TRBJ2-1; unclear D gene. The CDR3 sequence is 11 residues long. The germline V gene has CDR1 GTSNPN and CDR2 SVGIG (reference sequence). V was shortened by 4 bases and J by 7 bases, with 8 bases between the two germline ends. The CDR3, as DNA: TGTGCCTGGAAAGGCTCGAATGAGCAGTTCTTC. Translating it yields CAWKGSNEQFF.

The V call is TRBV29-1, the J call TRBJ2-5; D may be TRBD1 (5 bases). In germline, CDR1 is SQVTM, CDR2 ANQGSEA. The CDR3 consists of 13 residues. Trimming left V 7 bases short and J 5 bases short, with 17 bases between. CDR3 sequence reads: CSGVGALQETQYF. CDR3 sequence (DNA): TGCAGCGGGGTAGGGGCCCTTCAGGAGACCCAGTACTTC.

The chain is built from TRBV19 and TRBJ2-7, with 7 bases matching TRBD1. Trimming cost V 7 bases and J 6 bases; bases outside gene matches: 12. CDR3 length: 14 amino acids. Germline V lookup: CDR1 LNHDA, CDR2 SQIVND (reference sequence). The CDR3 protein is CASTRTSGGSEQYF. CDR3 in DNA: TGTGCCAGTACCAGAACCTCAGGGGGATCCGAGCAGTACTTC.

The rearrangement joins TRBV2 to TRBJ2-1; the D is unclear. CDR1 SNHLY and CDR2 FYNNEI come from the germline V gene. V dropped 4 bases and J dropped 0 bases, with 10 bases sitting between them. The CDR3 covers 15 residues. For the CDR3, the DNA is TGTGCCAGCAGTGTCCTAGGCGGCTCCTACAATGAGCAGTTCTTC. It translates to CASSVLGGSYNEQFF.

The genes are TRBV27 and TRBJ2-3, with no clear D. This CDR3 has 15 residues. V was trimmed by 8 bases and J by 2 bases, leaving 17 bases between them. Germline CDR1 and CDR2: MNHEY and SMNVEV (reference sequence). In nucleotides, the CDR3 is TGTGCCAGCTATATTGGTCCCCCCCACACAGATACGCAGTATTTT. It is translated as CASYIGPPHTDTQYF.

V is TRBV5-1 and J is TRBJ2-7; the D is unclear. V lost 2 bases and J 1 base, leaving 10 bases between the germline ends. This CDR3 has 14 residues. Germline V gene data show CDR1 as SGHRS and CDR2 as YFSETQ. The CDR3 nucleotides are TGCGCCAGCAGCTTAGACACCCCGTCCTACGAGCAGTACTTC. As protein: CASSLDTPSYEQYF. The full variable domain, in which reference TRBV5-1 and TRBJ2-7 provide the parts outside the CDR3, is KAGVTQTPRYLIKTRGQQVTLSCSPISGHRSVSWYQQTPGQGLQFLFEYFSETQRNKGNFPGRFSGRQFSNSRSEMNVSTLELGDSALYLCASSLDTPSYEQYFGPGTRLTVT.

This clone was observed a handful of times. The chain joins TRBV5-1 to TRBJ2-6, with no clear D. This CDR3 is 16 amino acids long. The germline V and J ends were trimmed by 0 bases and 0 bases, with 7 bases remaining between them. The germline gives CDR1 SGHRS, CDR2 YFSETQ. CDR3 amino acids: CASSLDGSSGANVLTF. In nucleotides, the CDR3 is TGCGCCAGCAGCTTGGACGGAAGCTCTGGGGCCAACGTCCTGACTTTC.

V gene TRBV18 combines with J gene TRBJ1-5, with D hard to call. CDR3 size: 16 residues. Trimming took 6 bases from V and 0 from J, leaving 15 bases between them. The germline CDR1 and CDR2 sequences are KGHSH and LQKENI. Here the CDR3 reads CASSLKDHNSNQPQHF. The CDR3 DNA reads TGTGCCAGCTCCCTCAAGGACCACAATAGCAATCAGCCCCAGCATTTT.

The chain carries TRBV30 and TRBJ1-2; D call uncertain. The CDR3 extends over 13 amino acids. The ends were cut back, 0 bases at V and 7 bases at J, with 12 bases in the middle. Germline CDR1 GTSNPN, CDR2 SVGIG (reference sequence). The CDR3 here is CAWSVRSSGGYTF. Here the CDR3 DNA reads TGTGCCTGGAGTGTAAGGTCCAGCGGTGGCTACACCTTC.

The chain joins TRBV18 to TRBJ2-1, with TRBD1 matching 8 bases. The germline V gene has CDR1 KGHSH and CDR2 LQKENI. After removal of 4 bases from V and 4 bases from J, the junction contained 12 bases not matched to a gene. The CDR3 covers 17 residues. CDR3 amino acids: CASSQRDRDRQYNEQFF. The CDR3 bases are TGTGCCAGCTCACAAAGGGACCGGGACAGGCAATACAATGAGCAGTTCTTC.

V is TRBV6-5 and J is TRBJ1-1; 7 bases map to TRBD1. CDR1 is MNHEY and CDR2 is SVGAGI in the germline V gene. This CDR3 has 14 residues. Losses at the gene ends were 2 bases for V and 10 bases for J; bases not matched to a gene: 10. The CDR3 sequence: CASSYADRVKGAFF. The CDR3, as DNA: TGTGCCAGCAGTTACGCCGACAGGGTTAAGGGAGCTTTCTTT.

The chain carries TRBV4-2 and TRBJ2-5; perhaps D is TRBD1 or TRBD2 (5 bases each). Germline lookup yields CDR1 LGHNA and CDR2 YNFKEQ. The CDR3 is 19 amino acids. V lost 7 bases, J lost 3 bases, and 30 bases lay in between. DNA of the CDR3: TGTGCCAGCAATCGGGGAACGGGCCGGGGCCCTCCTGACGAAGAGACCCAGTACTTC. It yields the protein CASNRGTGRGPPDEETQYF.

The chain carries TRBV2 and TRBJ2-5; D may be TRBD1 or TRBD2 (6 bases each). Deletions cut 7 bases from V and 4 bases from J, with 10 bases between. Germline CDR1 reads SNHLY; CDR2 reads FYNNEI. This CDR3 spans 12 amino acids. CDR3 nucleotide sequence: TGTGCCAGCAAAGGGGGGTCAGAGACCCAGTACTTC. It yields the protein CASKGGSETQYF.

The chain carries TRBV28 and TRBJ1-5; no firm D call. CDR1 and CDR2 from the germline V gene are MDHEN and SYDVKM. There are 12 residues in the CDR3. With 2 bases removed from V and 7 bases from J, the gap between germline ends came to 6 bases. Here the CDR3 reads CASSLDVQPQHF. The CDR3, as DNA: TGTGCCAGCAGTTTAGATGTCCAGCCCCAGCATTTT.